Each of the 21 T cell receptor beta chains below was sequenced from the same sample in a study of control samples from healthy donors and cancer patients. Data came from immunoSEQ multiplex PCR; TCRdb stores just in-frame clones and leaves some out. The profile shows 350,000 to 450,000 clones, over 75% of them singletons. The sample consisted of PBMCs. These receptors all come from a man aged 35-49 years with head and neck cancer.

The CDR3 reads CASSPGAYNSPLHF. The CDR3 DNA reads TGTGCCAGCAGCCCAGGGGCCTATAATTCACCCCTCCACTTT. The J gene is TRBJ1-6, the V gene TRBV7-2; D might be TRBD1 (6 bases). CDR1 and CDR2 (germline): SGHTA, FQGNSA. The germline V and J ends were trimmed by 5 bases and 2 bases, with 7 bases remaining between them. This CDR3 is built from 14 residues.

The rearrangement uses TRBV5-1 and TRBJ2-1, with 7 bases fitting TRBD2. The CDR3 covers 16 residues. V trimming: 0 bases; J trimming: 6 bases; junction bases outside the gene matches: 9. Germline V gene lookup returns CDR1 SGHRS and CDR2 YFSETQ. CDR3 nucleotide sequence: TGCGCCAGCAGCTTGGCCCCTAGCGGCTCTTTCAATGAGCAGTTCTTC. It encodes CASSLAPSGSFNEQFF.

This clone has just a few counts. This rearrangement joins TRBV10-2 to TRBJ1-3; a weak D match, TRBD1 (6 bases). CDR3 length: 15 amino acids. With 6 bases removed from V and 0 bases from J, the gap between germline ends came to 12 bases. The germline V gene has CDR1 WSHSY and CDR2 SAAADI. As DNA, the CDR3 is TGCGCCAGCAGCCGACAGGATCCCTCTGGAAACACCATATATTTT. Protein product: CASSRQDPSGNTIYF.

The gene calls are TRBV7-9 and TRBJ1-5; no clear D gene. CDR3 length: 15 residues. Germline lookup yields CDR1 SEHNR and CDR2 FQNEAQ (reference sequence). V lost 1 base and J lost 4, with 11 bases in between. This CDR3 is CASSLDGVRNQPQHF. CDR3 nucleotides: TGTGCCAGCAGCTTAGATGGGGTCAGGAATCAGCCCCAGCATTTT.

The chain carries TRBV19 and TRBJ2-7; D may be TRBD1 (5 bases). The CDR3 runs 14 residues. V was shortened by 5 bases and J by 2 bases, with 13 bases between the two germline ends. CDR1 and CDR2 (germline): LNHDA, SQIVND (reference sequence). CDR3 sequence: CASSFDRYAYEQYF. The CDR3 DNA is TGTGCCAGTAGTTTCGACAGATACGCCTACGAGCAGTACTTC.

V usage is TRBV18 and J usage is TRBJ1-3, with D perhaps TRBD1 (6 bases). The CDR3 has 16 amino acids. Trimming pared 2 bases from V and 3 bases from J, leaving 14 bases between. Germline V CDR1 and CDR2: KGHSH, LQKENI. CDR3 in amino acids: CASSPWGGAFGNTIYF. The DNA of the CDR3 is TGTGCCAGCTCACCATGGGGGGGCGCCTTTGGAAACACCATATATTTT.

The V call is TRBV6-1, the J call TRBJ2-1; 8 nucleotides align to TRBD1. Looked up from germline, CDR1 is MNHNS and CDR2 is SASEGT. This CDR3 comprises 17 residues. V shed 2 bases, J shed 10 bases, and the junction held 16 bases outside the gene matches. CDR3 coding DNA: TGTGCCAGCAGTGAACTGTTATTTCGGGACAGGCGGGCGGAGCAGTTCTTC. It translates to CASSELLFRDRRAEQFF.

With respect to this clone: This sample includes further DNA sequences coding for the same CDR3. CDR3 sequence: CASRDSNQPQHF. For the CDR3, the DNA is TGTGCCAGCAGGGATAGCAATCAGCCCCAGCATTTT. The J gene is TRBJ1-5, the V gene TRBV2; D gene ambiguous. V lost 6 bases and J 0 bases, leaving 3 bases between the germline ends. This CDR3 region has 12 residues. Per the germline V gene, CDR1 is SNHLY and CDR2 is FYNNEI.

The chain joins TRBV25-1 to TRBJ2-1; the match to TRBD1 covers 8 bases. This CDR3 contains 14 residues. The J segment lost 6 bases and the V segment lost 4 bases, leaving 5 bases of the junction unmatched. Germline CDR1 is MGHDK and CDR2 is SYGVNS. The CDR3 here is CASSGDRGSNEQFF. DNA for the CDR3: TGTGCCAGCAGTGGCGACAGGGGAAGCAATGAGCAGTTCTTC.

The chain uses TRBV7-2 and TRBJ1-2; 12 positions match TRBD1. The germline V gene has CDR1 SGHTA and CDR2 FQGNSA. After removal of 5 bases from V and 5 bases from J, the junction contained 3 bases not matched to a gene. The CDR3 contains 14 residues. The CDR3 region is CASSGTGGGYGYTF. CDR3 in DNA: TGTGCCAGCAGCGGGACAGGGGGCGGATATGGCTACACCTTC. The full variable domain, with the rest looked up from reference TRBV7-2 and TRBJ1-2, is GAGVSQSPSNKVTEKGKDVELRCDPISGHTALYWYRQSLGQGLEFLIYFQGNSAPDKSGLPSDRFSAERTGGSVSTLTIQRTQQEDSAVYLCASSGTGGGYGYTFGSGTRLTVV.

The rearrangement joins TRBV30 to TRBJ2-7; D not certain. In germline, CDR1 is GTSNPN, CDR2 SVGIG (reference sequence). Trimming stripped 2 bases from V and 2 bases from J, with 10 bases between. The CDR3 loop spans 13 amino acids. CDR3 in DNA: TGTGCCTGGAGTCTCGGGCAGGCCTACGAGCAGTACTTC. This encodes CAWSLGQAYEQYF. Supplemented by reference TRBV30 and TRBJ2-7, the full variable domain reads SQTIHQWPATLVQPVGSPLSLECTVEGTSNPNLYWYRQAAGRGLQLLFYSVGIGQISSEVPQNLSASRPQDRQFILSSKKLLLSDSGFYLCAWSLGQAYEQYFGPGTRLTVT.

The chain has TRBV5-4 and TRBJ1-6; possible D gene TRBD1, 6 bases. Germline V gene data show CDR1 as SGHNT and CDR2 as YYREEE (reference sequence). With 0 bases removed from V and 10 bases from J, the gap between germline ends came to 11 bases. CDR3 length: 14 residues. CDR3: CASSLEGGGSPLHF. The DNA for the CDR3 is TGTGCCAGCAGCTTGGAAGGGGGAGGGTCACCCCTCCACTTT.

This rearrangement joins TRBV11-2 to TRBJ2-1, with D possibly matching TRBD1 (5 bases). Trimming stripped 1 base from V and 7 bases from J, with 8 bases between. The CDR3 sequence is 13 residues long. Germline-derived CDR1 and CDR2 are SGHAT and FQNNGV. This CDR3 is CASSLAGSNEQFF. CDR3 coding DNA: TGTGCCAGCAGCTTAGCAGGGTCGAATGAGCAGTTCTTC.

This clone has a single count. The CDR3 DNA is TGTGCCAGCAGCTTAGCCCTCCTATCTGGAAACACCATATATTTT. Amino acids: CASSLALLSGNTIYF. The genes are TRBV7-2 and TRBJ1-3; D gene ambiguous. CDR1 is SGHTA and CDR2 is FQGNSA in the germline V gene. V was shortened by 0 bases and J by 1 base, with 7 bases between the two germline ends. This CDR3 spans 15 amino acids. Variable domain in full (rest from reference TRBV7-2 and TRBJ1-3): GAGVSQSPSNKVTEKGKDVELRCDPISGHTALYWYRQSLGQGLEFLIYFQGNSAPDKSGLPSDRFSAERTGGSVSTLTIQRTQQEDSAVYLCASSLALLSGNTIYFGEGSWLTVV.

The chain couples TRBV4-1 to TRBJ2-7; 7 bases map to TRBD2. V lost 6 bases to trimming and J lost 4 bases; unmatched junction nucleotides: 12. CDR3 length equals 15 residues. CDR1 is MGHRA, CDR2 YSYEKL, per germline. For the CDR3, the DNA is TGCGCCAGCAGTGGATCGGCCAGCGGGGCATACGAGCAGTACTTC. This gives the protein CASSGSASGAYEQYF.

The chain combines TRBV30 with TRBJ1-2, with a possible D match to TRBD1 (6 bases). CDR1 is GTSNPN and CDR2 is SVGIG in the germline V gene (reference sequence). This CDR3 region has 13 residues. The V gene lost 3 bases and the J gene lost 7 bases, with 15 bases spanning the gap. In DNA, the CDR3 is TGTGCCTGGAGCGGGGGCCTGACACGTGGCTACACCTTC. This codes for CAWSGGLTRGYTF.

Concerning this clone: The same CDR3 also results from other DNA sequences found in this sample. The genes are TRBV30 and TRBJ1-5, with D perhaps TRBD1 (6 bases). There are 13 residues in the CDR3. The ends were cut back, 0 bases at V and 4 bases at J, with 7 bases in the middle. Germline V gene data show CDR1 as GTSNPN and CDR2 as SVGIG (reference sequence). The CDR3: CAWSVGGNQPQHF. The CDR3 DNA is TGTGCCTGGAGTGTAGGGGGGAATCAGCCCCAGCATTTT.

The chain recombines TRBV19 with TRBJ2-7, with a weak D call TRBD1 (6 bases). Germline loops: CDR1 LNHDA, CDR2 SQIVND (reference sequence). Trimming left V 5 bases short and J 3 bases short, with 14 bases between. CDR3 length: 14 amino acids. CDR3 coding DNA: TGTGCCAGTAGTCCGCAGGGGCTACTCTACGAGCAGTACTTC. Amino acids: CASSPQGLLYEQYF.

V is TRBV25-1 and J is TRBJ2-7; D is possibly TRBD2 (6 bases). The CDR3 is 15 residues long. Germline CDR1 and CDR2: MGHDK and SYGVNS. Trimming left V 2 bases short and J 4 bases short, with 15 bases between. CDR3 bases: TGTGCCAGCAGTGAAACAAGGGACGGGGGATACGAGCAGTACTTC. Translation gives CASSETRDGGYEQYF.

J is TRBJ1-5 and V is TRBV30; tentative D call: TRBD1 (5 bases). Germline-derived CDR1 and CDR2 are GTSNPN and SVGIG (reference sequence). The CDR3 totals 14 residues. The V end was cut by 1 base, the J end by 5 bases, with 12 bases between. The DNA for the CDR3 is TGTGCCTGGAGTGCTCTTGACAGTTATCAGCCCCAGCATTTT. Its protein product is CAWSALDSYQPQHF.

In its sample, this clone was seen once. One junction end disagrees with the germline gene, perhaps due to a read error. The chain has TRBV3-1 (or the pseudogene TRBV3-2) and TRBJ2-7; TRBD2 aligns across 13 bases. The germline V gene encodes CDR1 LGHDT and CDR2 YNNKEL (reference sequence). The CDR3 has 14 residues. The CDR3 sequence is CASSQATSGRTLVF. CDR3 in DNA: TGTGCCAGCAGCCAAGCGACTAGCGGGAGGACCTTGGTCTTC.